The clone carrying this T cell receptor beta chain showed up many times. Antigen specificity is unknown. This record comes from a study of breast tumors, draining lymph nodes, adjacent tissues. Regarding the study as a whole: Compared with lymph nodes, tumors were less diverse; compared with nontumor tissue, more.

TCRdb re-derived calls from the multiplex PCR reads in MiXCR, one entry per CDR3 protein. Found here are fewer than 80,000 distinct CDR3 sequences, approximately 47% of them singletons; the top ten hold roughly 9.1%. Trimming took off 0 bases at V and 8 bases at J, with 12 bases between the two ends. Germline assignment: CDR1 SGHTS and CDR2 YDEGEE. The CDR3 is made up of 15 amino acids. The rearrangement links TRBV5-8 to TRBJ1-6; the D gene is possibly TRBD1 (6 bases). Sequencing used breast tumor tissue. This receptor was obtained from a female donor with breast cancer. Some clones in this sample may be carry-over from other donors' samples. CDR3 protein: CASSLARGAYSPLHF. DNA for the CDR3: TGTGCCAGCAGCTTGGCTAGGGGGGCTTATTCACCCCTCCACTTT.